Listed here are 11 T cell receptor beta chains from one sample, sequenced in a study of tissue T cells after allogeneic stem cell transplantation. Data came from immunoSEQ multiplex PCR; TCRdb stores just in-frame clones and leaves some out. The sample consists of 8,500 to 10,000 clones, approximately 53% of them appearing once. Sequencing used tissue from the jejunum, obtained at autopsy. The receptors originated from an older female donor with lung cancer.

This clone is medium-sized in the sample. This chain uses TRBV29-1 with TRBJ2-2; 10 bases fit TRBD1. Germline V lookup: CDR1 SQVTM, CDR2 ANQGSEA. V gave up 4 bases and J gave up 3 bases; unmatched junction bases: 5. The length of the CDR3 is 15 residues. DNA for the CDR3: TGCAGCGTTGTAGGGGACAGGGGTTACACCGGGGAGCTGTTTTTT. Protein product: CSVVGDRGYTGELFF.

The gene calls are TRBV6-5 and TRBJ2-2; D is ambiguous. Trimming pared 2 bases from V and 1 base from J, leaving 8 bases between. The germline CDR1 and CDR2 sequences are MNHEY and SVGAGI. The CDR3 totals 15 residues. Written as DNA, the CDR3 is TGTGCCAGCAGTTACCTTCAACTGAACACCGGGGAGCTGTTTTTT. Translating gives CASSYLQLNTGELFF.

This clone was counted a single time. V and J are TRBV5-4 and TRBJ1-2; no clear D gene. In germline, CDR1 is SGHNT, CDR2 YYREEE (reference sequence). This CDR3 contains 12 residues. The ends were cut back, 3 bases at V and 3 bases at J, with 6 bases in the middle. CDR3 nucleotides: TGTGCCAGCAGCTCCCAGTACTATGGCTACACCTTC. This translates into CASSSQYYGYTF.

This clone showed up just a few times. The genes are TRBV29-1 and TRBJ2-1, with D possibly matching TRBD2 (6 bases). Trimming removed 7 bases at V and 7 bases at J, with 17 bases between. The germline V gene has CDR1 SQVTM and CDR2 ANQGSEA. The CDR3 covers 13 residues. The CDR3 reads CSALRGIHNEQFF. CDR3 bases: TGCAGCGCCTTGCGCGGGATCCATAATGAGCAGTTCTTC.

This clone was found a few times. The CDR3 DNA reads as TGTGCCAGCAGCCCTCCAGGAGCAGGACCACAAAACATTCAGTACTTC. Translating gives CASSPPGAGPQNIQYF. The chain has TRBV3-1 (or the pseudogene TRBV3-2) and TRBJ2-4, with no clear D. The V end was cut by 4 bases, the J end by 5 bases, with 18 bases between. Per the germline V gene, CDR1 is LGHDT and CDR2 is YNNKEL (reference sequence). CDR3 length: 16 amino acids.

This chain's CDR3 is CASSPRGNTIYF. CDR3 DNA: TGTGCCAGCTCACCCCGAGGGAACACCATATATTTT. V usage is TRBV18 and J usage is TRBJ1-3; no reliable D call. V was cut by 3 bases and J by 7 bases, with 7 bases left in between. CDR1 and CDR2 (germline): KGHSH, LQKENI. This CDR3 comprises 12 residues.

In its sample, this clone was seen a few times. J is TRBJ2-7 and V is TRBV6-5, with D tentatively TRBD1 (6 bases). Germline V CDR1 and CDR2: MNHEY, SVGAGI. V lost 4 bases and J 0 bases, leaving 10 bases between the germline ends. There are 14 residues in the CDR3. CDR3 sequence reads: CASSSQGPSYEQYF. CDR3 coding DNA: TGTGCCAGCAGTTCACAGGGTCCCTCCTACGAGCAGTACTTC.

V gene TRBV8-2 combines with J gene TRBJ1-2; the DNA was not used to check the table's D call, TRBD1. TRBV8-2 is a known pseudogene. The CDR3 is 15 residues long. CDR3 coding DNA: TGTGGCAATAACAGTAAGATAACGAAAGACTATGGCTACACCTTC. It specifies CGNNSKITKDYGYTF.

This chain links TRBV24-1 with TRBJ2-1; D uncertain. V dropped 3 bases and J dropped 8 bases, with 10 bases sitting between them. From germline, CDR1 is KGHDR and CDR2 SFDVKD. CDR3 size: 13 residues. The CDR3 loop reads CATSDPFRDEQFF. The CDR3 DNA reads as TGTGCCACCAGTGATCCCTTTAGGGATGAGCAGTTCTTC.

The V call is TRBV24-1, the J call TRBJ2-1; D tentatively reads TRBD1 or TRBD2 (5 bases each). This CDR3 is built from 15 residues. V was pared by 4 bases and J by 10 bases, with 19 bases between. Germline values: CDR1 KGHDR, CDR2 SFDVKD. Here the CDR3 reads CATSDPTGGGREQFF. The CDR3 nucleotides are TGTGCCACCAGTGACCCCACAGGAGGAGGTAGGGAGCAGTTCTTC.

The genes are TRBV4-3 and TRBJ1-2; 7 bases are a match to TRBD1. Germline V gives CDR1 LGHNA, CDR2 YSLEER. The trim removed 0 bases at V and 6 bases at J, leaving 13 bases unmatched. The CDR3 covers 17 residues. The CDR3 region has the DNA TGCGCCAGCAGCCAAGAGTGGCTTAGAGACAGGGCTGATGGCTACACCTTC. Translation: CASSQEWLRDRADGYTF.